These 29 T cell receptor beta chains were sequenced from one sample in a study of blood T cell repertoires in COVID-19. The method was immunoSEQ multiplex PCR; TCRdb's version includes in-frame clones alone and lacks a portion of them. The sample carries about 56,000 clones, more than 70% recorded once. Sequenced input: peripheral blood. The receptor set was obtained from a human donor in a cohort sampled during active COVID-19.

In this sample, this clone turned up once. The chain recombines TRBV3-1 (or the pseudogene TRBV3-2) with TRBJ1-6; D might be TRBD1 (5 bases). CDR3 length: 15 residues. Trimming removed 4 bases at V and 7 bases at J, with 14 bases between. Germline CDR1 is LGHDT and CDR2 is YNNKEL (reference sequence). In nucleotides, the CDR3 is TGTGCCAGCAGCCCCGGGGGGTTCCCCAATTCACCCCTCCACTTT. Its protein is CASSPGGFPNSPLHF.

The chain is built from TRBV2 and TRBJ1-4; tentative D call: TRBD1 (5 bases). The CDR3 loop spans 15 amino acids. V was pared by 3 bases and J by 8 bases, with 16 bases between. Germline CDR1 is SNHLY and CDR2 is FYNNEI. The CDR3 nucleotides read TGTGCCAGCAGTGAGGTCGGAGGGGTGGGCGAAAAACTGTTTTTT. It is translated as CASSEVGGVGEKLFF.

The chain carries TRBV21-1 and TRBJ2-4; the D call TRBD1 from the table was never checked on the DNA. TRBV21-1 is reported as a pseudogene. There are 15 residues in the CDR3. The CDR3 sequence: CASTHHRDPKNIQYF. The CDR3 DNA reads as TGTGCCAGCACCCACCACAGGGACCCCAAAAACATTCAGTACTTC.

The chain is built from TRBV6-5 and TRBJ1-1; 7 bases are shared with TRBD1. Per the germline V gene, CDR1 is MNHEY and CDR2 is SVGAGI. Trimming at V came to 5 bases and at J to 4 bases, leaving 7 bases not matched to a gene. The CDR3 loop spans 14 amino acids. Here the CDR3 DNA reads TGTGCCAGCAGTAACCGACAGGGCGTCACTGAAGCTTTCTTT. It codes for CASSNRQGVTEAFF.

V usage is TRBV19 and J usage is TRBJ1-2; D not certain. CDR1 LNHDA and CDR2 SQIVND come from the germline V gene (reference sequence). This CDR3 comprises 14 residues. V was pared by 2 bases and J by 8 bases, with 15 bases between. The CDR3 DNA sequence: TGTGCCAGTAGTATAAGACTGCCTGAAGGCGGCTACACCTTC. This translates into CASSIRLPEGGYTF.

This chain connects TRBV7-8 to TRBJ2-7; TRBD1 aligns across 8 bases. This CDR3 is 15 amino acids long. Germline-derived CDR1 and CDR2 are SGHVS and FQNEAQ. J lost 1 base, V lost 4 bases, and 6 bases had no gene match. Written as DNA, the CDR3 is TGTGCCAGCAGCTCTGGACAGGGTTTTTCCTACGAGCAGTACTTC. As protein: CASSSGQGFSYEQYF.

Here the CDR3 reads CASSRSTGRNSNQPQHF. The CDR3 DNA is TGTGCCAGTAGTAGGTCGACAGGGAGAAATAGCAATCAGCCCCAGCATTTT. The V call is TRBV19, the J call TRBJ1-5, with 7 bases identical to TRBD1. V was pared by 4 bases and J by 0 bases, with 9 bases of the junction left unmatched. The CDR3 runs to 17 residues. Per the germline V gene, CDR1 is LNHDA and CDR2 is SQIVND (reference sequence).

This chain uses TRBV7-9 with TRBJ2-1; 10 nucleotides match TRBD2. CDR1 and CDR2 from the germline V gene are SEHNR and FQNEAQ (reference sequence). The CDR3 runs 16 residues. The V and J ends lost 5 bases and 4 bases, in that order; junction bases with no gene match: 8. The CDR3, as DNA: TGTGCCAGCAGCCCGCCGGGACTAGCGCCATACAATGAGCAGTTCTTC. Translating gives CASSPPGLAPYNEQFF.

V gene TRBV19 combines with J gene TRBJ2-3, with 9 bases matching TRBD1. CDR1 and CDR2 (germline): LNHDA, SQIVND (reference sequence). The CDR3 has 18 residues. After removal of 5 bases from V and 0 bases from J, the junction contained 12 bases not matched to a gene. In nucleotides, the CDR3 is TGTGCCAGTAGTCGCCGAAAGGGACAGGGTCTCAGCACAGATACGCAGTATTTT. Translated: CASSRRKGQGLSTDTQYF. The complete variable domain, with remaining parts taken from reference TRBV19 and TRBJ2-3, reads DGGITQSPKYLFRKEGQNVTLSCEQNLNHDAMYWYRQDPGQGLRLIYYSQIVNDFQKGDIAEGYSVSREKKESFPLTVTSAQKNPTAFYLCASSRRKGQGLSTDTQYFGPGTRLTVL.

This chain joins TRBV25-1 and TRBJ1-1; possible D gene TRBD1, 6 bases. Trimming shortened V by 7 bases and J by 5 bases, and 17 bases separated the two germline ends. The germline gives CDR1 MGHDK, CDR2 SYGVNS. There are 14 residues in the CDR3. The CDR3 protein is CASNQAGARTEAFF. In nucleotides, the CDR3 is TGTGCCAGCAACCAGGCGGGGGCGCGGACTGAAGCTTTCTTT.

The V gene is TRBV18, the J gene TRBJ1-2, with TRBD1 matching 7 bases. The germline V gene encodes CDR1 KGHSH and CDR2 LQKENI. CDR3 length equals 13 residues. V gave up 5 bases and J gave up 3 bases; unmatched junction bases: 3. CDR3 protein: CASSYDRDYGYTF. CDR3 in DNA: TGTGCCAGCTCATATGACAGGGACTATGGCTACACCTTC.

The chain is built from TRBV6-2 or TRBV6-3 and TRBJ2-5, with 9 bases lining up with TRBD1. The CDR3 has 15 amino acids. The J segment lost 1 base and the V segment lost 3 bases, leaving 3 bases of the junction unmatched. Germline values: CDR1 MNHEY, CDR2 SVGEGT. CDR3 sequence (DNA): TGTGCCAGCAGTTATCAGGGACAGGGCCAAGAGACCCAGTACTTC. This codes for CASSYQGQGQETQYF.

The chain is built from TRBV6-2 or TRBV6-3 and TRBJ2-2; possible D gene TRBD2, 6 bases. The germline CDR1 and CDR2 sequences are MNHEY and SVGEGT. V was cut by 0 bases and J by 7 bases, with 9 bases left in between. The CDR3 is made up of 14 amino acids. The CDR3 here is CASSYSKEGGELFF. The CDR3 region has the DNA TGTGCCAGCAGTTACTCGAAGGAGGGCGGGGAGCTGTTTTTT.

V and J are TRBV19 and TRBJ2-7; 8 bases line up with TRBD1. J gave up 7 bases and V 9 bases, and 14 bases lay outside the gene matches. This CDR3 has 14 amino acids. Germline V gene data show CDR1 as LNHDA and CDR2 as SQIVND (reference sequence). CDR3: CASRDRGDPREQYF. The DNA for the CDR3 is TGTGCCAGCCGCGACAGGGGTGATCCGCGAGAGCAGTACTTC.

V gene TRBV7-2 combines with J gene TRBJ2-2, with TRBD1 matching 8 bases. From germline, CDR1 is SGHTA and CDR2 FQGNSA. J gave up 7 bases and V 5 bases, and 9 bases lay outside the gene matches. This CDR3 spans 15 amino acids. For the CDR3, the DNA is TGTGCCAGCAGCAGAAGGACAGGGTTCGGCGGGGAGCTGTTTTTT. Amino acids: CASSRRTGFGGELFF.

The rearrangement joins TRBV6-2 or TRBV6-3 to TRBJ2-7, with D perhaps TRBD1 (6 bases). The germline V gene encodes CDR1 MNHEY and CDR2 SVGEGT. CDR3 length equals 14 residues. Trimming took 4 bases from V and 2 from J, leaving 12 bases between them. CDR3 residues: CASSLVGTPYEQYF. CDR3 DNA sequence: TGTGCCAGCAGTTTAGTCGGGACACCCTACGAGCAGTACTTC.

The chain uses TRBV14 and TRBJ2-6; D is ambiguous. V lost 6 bases to trimming and J lost 0 bases, with 12 bases between them. The CDR3 extends over 16 amino acids. The germline gives CDR1 SGHDN, CDR2 FVKESK. CDR3 sequence (DNA): TGTGCCAGCAGGGCCTCTCTCCTCTCTGGGGCCAACGTCCTGACTTTC. Translation gives CASRASLLSGANVLTF.

V gene TRBV20-1 combines with J gene TRBJ2-7, with D possibly matching TRBD2 (6 bases). The V end lost 6 bases, the J end lost 4 bases, and 10 bases lay between the germline ends. CDR1 is DFQATT, CDR2 SNEGSKA, per germline (reference sequence). The CDR3 has 11 residues. The chain's CDR3 is CSALGGYEQYF. DNA of the CDR3: TGCAGTGCCCTGGGGGGTTACGAGCAGTACTTC.

The rearrangement joins TRBV3-1 (or the pseudogene TRBV3-2) to TRBJ2-1; 9 bases align to TRBD2. Germline V CDR1 and CDR2: LGHDT, YNNKEL (reference sequence). V dropped 4 bases and J dropped 10; count of bases not matched to a gene: 2. CDR3 size: 12 residues. CDR3 in DNA: TGTGCCAGCAGCCTCCTAGCGGGGGAGCAGTTCTTC. It yields the protein CASSLLAGEQFF.

The CDR3 coding sequence is TGTGCCAGTAGTAGAATCACAGGGGGCGAGGAGACCCAGTACTTC. It encodes CASSRITGGEETQYF. The chain has TRBV19 and TRBJ2-5; TRBD1 matches 9 bases. The CDR3 consists of 15 residues. Germline CDR1 is LNHDA and CDR2 is SQIVND (reference sequence). The V segment lost 4 bases and the J segment 5 bases; nucleotides outside the gene matches: 8.

This chain joins TRBV2 and TRBJ1-1; D is undetermined. The CDR3 covers 14 residues. Germline V gene lookup returns CDR1 SNHLY and CDR2 FYNNEI. V was pared by 7 bases and J by 2 bases, with 14 bases between. The CDR3 DNA sequence: TGTGCCAGCACTGGACTAAGACTTAACACTGAAGCTTTCTTT. It is translated as CASTGLRLNTEAFF.

This clone has more than one count but fewer than ten. This sequence joins TRBV11-2 and TRBJ1-1, with no clear D. This CDR3 is 14 amino acids long. CDR1 and CDR2 from the germline V gene are SGHAT and FQNNGV. V was pared by 2 bases and J by 4 bases, with 11 bases between. The CDR3 bases are TGTGCCAGCAGCTTACGGGGATCAGGCACTGAAGCTTTCTTT. Its translation is CASSLRGSGTEAFF.

V is TRBV9 and J is TRBJ1-1, with D perhaps TRBD1 (6 bases). This CDR3 region has 15 residues. The V end was cut by 4 bases, the J end by 1 base, with 14 bases between. In germline, CDR1 is SGDLS, CDR2 YYNGEE. CDR3 residues: CASSITGTQNTEAFF. CDR3 in DNA: TGTGCCAGCAGCATCACCGGGACACAGAACACTGAAGCTTTCTTT.

This clone was picked up one time. This chain uses TRBV7-9 with TRBJ2-3, with D hard to call. Trimming took 2 bases from V and 0 from J, leaving 6 bases between them. The CDR3 loop spans 14 amino acids. Germline CDR1 SEHNR, CDR2 FQNEAQ (reference sequence). CDR3 DNA: TGTGCCAGCAGCTTACACTCTAGCACAGATACGCAGTATTTT. It encodes CASSLHSSTDTQYF.

This rearrangement joins TRBV29-1 to TRBJ2-5; 7 nucleotides line up with TRBD2. J was trimmed by 4 bases and V by 8 bases; bases with no gene match: 13. This CDR3 has 14 amino acids. CDR1 is SQVTM, CDR2 ANQGSEA, per germline. CDR3 sequence reads: CSSLRFTGGETQYF. CDR3 bases: TGCAGCTCCCTGAGGTTTACGGGGGGAGAGACCCAGTACTTC.

This chain links TRBV19 with TRBJ1-1; the match to TRBD1 covers 7 bases. The CDR3 is made up of 15 amino acids. The V gene end was trimmed by 7 bases and the J gene end by 1 base; junction bases not matched to a gene: 9. The germline gives CDR1 LNHDA, CDR2 SQIVND (reference sequence). The CDR3 spells CASIRGGGWNTEAFF. As DNA, the CDR3 is TGTGCCAGTATCCGAGGGGGCGGCTGGAACACTGAAGCTTTCTTT.

The gene calls are TRBV7-2 and TRBJ1-1; 8 bases map to TRBD1. Trimming took 5 bases from V and 11 from J; bases not matched to a gene: 10. The CDR3 extends over 13 amino acids. In germline, CDR1 is SGHTA, CDR2 FQGNSA. The CDR3 region has the DNA TGTGCCAGCAGCCCAGGACAGGGAGGTTGGGCTTTCTTT. Translating it yields CASSPGQGGWAFF.

The V and J genes are TRBV24-1 and TRBJ2-3; 7 nucleotides agree with TRBD2. The CDR3 is made up of 14 amino acids. Germline loops: CDR1 KGHDR, CDR2 SFDVKD. V trimming: 6 bases; J trimming: 0 bases; junction bases outside the gene matches: 2. DNA of the CDR3: TGTGCCACCAGTCGGGGACTAAGCACAGATACGCAGTATTTT. Residues: CATSRGLSTDTQYF.

V and J are TRBV7-2 and TRBJ2-5; D may be TRBD2 (5 bases). The germline gives CDR1 SGHTA, CDR2 FQGNSA. This CDR3 is built from 14 residues. The V gene lost 5 bases and the J gene lost 4 bases, with 14 bases spanning the gap. In DNA, the CDR3 is TGTGCCAGCAGCCTCGGACTCACCCTAGAGACCCAGTACTTC. Translated, it gives CASSLGLTLETQYF.